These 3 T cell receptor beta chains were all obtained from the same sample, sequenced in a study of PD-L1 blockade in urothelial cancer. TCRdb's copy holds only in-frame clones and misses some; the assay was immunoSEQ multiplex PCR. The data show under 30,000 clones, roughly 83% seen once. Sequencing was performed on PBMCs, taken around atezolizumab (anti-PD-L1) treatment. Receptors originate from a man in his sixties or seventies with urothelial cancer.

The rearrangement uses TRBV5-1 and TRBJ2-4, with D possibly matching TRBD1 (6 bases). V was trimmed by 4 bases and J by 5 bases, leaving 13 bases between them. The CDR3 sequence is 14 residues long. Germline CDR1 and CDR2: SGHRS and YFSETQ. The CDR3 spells CASSVQGMENIQYF. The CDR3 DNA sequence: TGCGCCAGCAGCGTACAGGGAATGGAAAACATTCAGTACTTC.

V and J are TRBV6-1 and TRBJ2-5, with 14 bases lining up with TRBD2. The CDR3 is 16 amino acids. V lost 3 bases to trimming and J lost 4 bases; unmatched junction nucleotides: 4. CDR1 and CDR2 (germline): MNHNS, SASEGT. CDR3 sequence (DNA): TGTGCCAGCAGTGACTTGGGACTAGCGGGAGCAGAGACCCAGTACTTC. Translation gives CASSDLGLAGAETQYF.

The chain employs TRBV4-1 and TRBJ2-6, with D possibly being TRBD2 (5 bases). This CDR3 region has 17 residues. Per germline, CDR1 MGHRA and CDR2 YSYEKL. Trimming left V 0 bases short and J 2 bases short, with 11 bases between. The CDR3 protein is CASSQDSGGPGANVLTF. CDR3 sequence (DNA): TGCGCCAGCAGCCAAGATTCTGGCGGGCCTGGGGCCAACGTCCTGACTTTC.